The T cell receptor beta chain described here comes from a study of PD-1 blockade in mismatch repair-deficient tumors. Study at large: Patients had 12 mismatch repair-deficient cancer types and were previously treated and progressing.

Study-wide results and caveats: Tumor-resident clones, often undetectable pretreatment in blood, expanded then contracted after pembrolizumab.

All patients were mismatch repair deficient, assessed by either PCR or immunohistochemistry. Germline CDR1 and CDR2: MNHEY and SMNVEV (reference sequence). CDR3 length: 15 residues. Repertoires were generated with immunoSEQ multiplex PCR, while TCRdb's copy carries only in-frame clones and drops some. The sample has tens of thousands of clones; about 91% are singletons. Turning to this clone: Its antigen remains unidentified. An end of the junction differs from the germline gene, which may be a read error.

The chain joins TRBV27 to TRBJ2-1; 9 nucleotides align to TRBD1. The sequencing here drew on peripheral blood, taken 52 weeks after starting pembrolizumab. The TCR originated in an adult with mismatch repair-deficient cancer. CDR3 residues: CASNLQGAADNEQFF. In nucleotides, the CDR3 is TGTGCCAGCAATTTACAGGGGGCGGCGGACAATGAGCAGTTCTTC.